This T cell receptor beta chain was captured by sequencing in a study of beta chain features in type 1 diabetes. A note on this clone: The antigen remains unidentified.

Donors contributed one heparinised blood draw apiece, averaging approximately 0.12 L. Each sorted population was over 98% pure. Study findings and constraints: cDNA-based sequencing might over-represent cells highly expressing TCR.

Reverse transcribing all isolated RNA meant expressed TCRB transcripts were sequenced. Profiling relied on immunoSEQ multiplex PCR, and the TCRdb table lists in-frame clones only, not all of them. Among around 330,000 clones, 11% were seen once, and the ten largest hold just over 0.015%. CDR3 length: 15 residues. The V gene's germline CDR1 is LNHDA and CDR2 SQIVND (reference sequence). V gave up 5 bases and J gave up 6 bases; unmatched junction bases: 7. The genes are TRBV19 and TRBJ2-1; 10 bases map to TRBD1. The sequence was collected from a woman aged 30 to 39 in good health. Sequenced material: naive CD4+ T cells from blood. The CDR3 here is CASSGGTGVFNEQFF. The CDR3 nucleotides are TGTGCCAGTAGTGGGGGGACAGGGGTGTTCAATGAGCAGTTCTTC.